The T cell receptor (beta chain) described here comes from a study of blood T cell repertoires in COVID-19. On the study more broadly: Specimens from acute and convalescent COVID-19 originated in the United States, Italy and Spain.

The CDR3 loop spans 14 amino acids. Germline CDR1 reads SGHDN; CDR2 reads FVKESK. Original data processing: Estimation of nucleated cell counts was performed using reference gene primer amplification. Produced via immunoSEQ multiplex PCR; TCRdb's table is partial and in-frame only. That table gives V, J and clone size, and the DNA gave D and trimming. The sample yields fewer than 200,000 clones, approximately 86% seen once. The receptor's source is a man aged 35 to 55 with active or convalescent COVID-19. The chain joins TRBV14 to TRBJ2-3; 7 nucleotides match TRBD1. Sequencing was carried out using peripheral blood. The CDR3 loop is CVRTGRGLTDTQYF. Written as DNA, the CDR3 is TGTGTCAGGACAGGTAGGGGGCTCACAGATACGCAGTATTTT.